These 22 T cell receptor beta chains share one sample of origin, sequenced in a study of T cell responses to AZD1222 COVID-19 vaccine. Sequenced by immunoSEQ multiplex PCR; TCRdb stores in-frame clones only, minus some. The sample comprises about 100,000 clones, around 86% of which are singletons, and approximately 3% rests with the top ten. Material: peripheral blood, obtained 28 days after the second dose of the MenACWY control vaccine. These receptors came from an adult who received the MenACWY meningococcal vaccine as a control.

This chain connects TRBV6-5 to TRBJ2-7, with a tentative D call TRBD1 (5 bases). The CDR3 sequence is 12 residues long. Germline V gene sequence: CDR1 MNHEY, CDR2 SVGAGI. Trimming pared 5 bases from V and 0 bases from J, leaving 5 bases between. DNA of the CDR3: TGTGCCAGCAGTACAGGCTCCTACGAGCAGTACTTC. It translates to CASSTGSYEQYF.

This chain connects TRBV9 to TRBJ2-3, with D tentatively TRBD2 (6 bases). The V gene's germline CDR1 is SGDLS and CDR2 YYNGEE. V lost 3 bases to trimming and J lost 0 bases, with 11 bases between them. The CDR3 runs 15 residues. The CDR3 bases are TGTGCCAGCAGCGCCGGGACTCTCAGCACAGATACGCAGTATTTT. Translated: CASSAGTLSTDTQYF.

V is TRBV7-9 and J is TRBJ2-7, with 7 bases lining up with TRBD1. With V trimmed by 0 bases and J by 3 bases, 5 bases remained unmatched. The CDR3 consists of 15 residues. Germline CDR1 is SEHNR and CDR2 is FQNEAQ (reference sequence). The CDR3 protein is CASSLAGTVSYEQYF. Written as DNA, the CDR3 is TGTGCCAGCAGCTTAGCGGGGACAGTTAGCTACGAGCAGTACTTC.

V usage is TRBV5-1 and J usage is TRBJ2-5, with 8 nucleotides matching TRBD2. The CDR3 consists of 12 residues. Germline V gene data show CDR1 as SGHRS and CDR2 as YFSETQ. With V trimmed by 6 bases and J by 4 bases, 2 bases remained unmatched. CDR3 amino acids: CASTSGRETQYF. DNA of the CDR3: TGCGCCAGCACCAGCGGGAGAGAGACCCAGTACTTC.

J is TRBJ1-3 and V is TRBV5-6; D is possibly TRBD1 (6 bases). The CDR3 has 15 residues. Trimming shortened V by 3 bases and J by 0 bases, and 10 bases separated the two germline ends. Germline V gene lookup returns CDR1 SGHDT and CDR2 YYEEEE. CDR3 bases: TGTGCCAGCAGCTCGGGGGCCTTCTCTGGAAACACCATATATTTT. Translating it yields CASSSGAFSGNTIYF.

J is TRBJ1-2 and V is TRBV5-1, with 7 bases fitting TRBD1. Trimming took 3 bases from V and 4 from J; bases not matched to a gene: 9. In germline, CDR1 is SGHRS, CDR2 YFSETQ. The CDR3 is 15 amino acids. CDR3: CASSSDGQVVYGYTF. In DNA form, the CDR3 reads TGCGCCAGCAGCTCTGACGGACAGGTCGTCTATGGCTACACCTTC. The entire variable domain, with the rest obtained from reference TRBV5-1 and TRBJ1-2, is as follows: KAGVTQTPRYLIKTRGQQVTLSCSPISGHRSVSWYQQTPGQGLQFLFEYFSETQRNKGNFPGRFSGRQFSNSRSEMNVSTLELGDSALYLCASSSDGQVVYGYTFGSGTRLTVV.

The gene calls are TRBV5-1 and TRBJ1-2, with D possibly being TRBD1 (6 bases). The CDR3 sequence is 14 residues long. V lost 0 bases, J lost 4 bases, and 10 bases lay in between. CDR1 and CDR2 from the germline V gene are SGHRS and YFSETQ. The CDR3 loop is CASSLEGDPYGYTF. CDR3 nucleotide sequence: TGCGCCAGCAGCTTGGAGGGGGATCCCTATGGCTACACCTTC. Complete variable domain (other parts from reference TRBV5-1 and TRBJ1-2): KAGVTQTPRYLIKTRGQQVTLSCSPISGHRSVSWYQQTPGQGLQFLFEYFSETQRNKGNFPGRFSGRQFSNSRSEMNVSTLELGDSALYLCASSLEGDPYGYTFGSGTRLTVV.

CDR3 in DNA: TGTGCCAGCAGTTTATCGGGGACAGGCGTGGGGACCCAGTACTTC. Encoded protein: CASSLSGTGVGTQYF. The V and J genes are TRBV27 and TRBJ2-5; 8 nucleotides align to TRBD1. CDR1 is MNHEY, CDR2 SMNVEV, per germline (reference sequence). This CDR3 spans 15 amino acids. Unmatched junction bases numbered 7, after V lost 0 bases and J lost 7 bases.

The chain joins TRBV21-1 to TRBJ2-4; the D segment call TRBD1 is taken from the table without a DNA check. TRBV21-1 is marked as a pseudogene. The CDR3 has 15 residues. The CDR3 region has the DNA TGTGCCAGCAGCAAAGGGCACAGGGAAGGAAACATTCAGTACTTC. As protein: CASSKGHREGNIQYF.

This sequence joins TRBV7-9 and TRBJ1-1; 7 bases align to TRBD1. The CDR3 consists of 13 residues. V trimming: 5 bases; J trimming: 12 bases; junction bases outside the gene matches: 12. Germline loops: CDR1 SEHNR, CDR2 FQNEAQ (reference sequence). CDR3 DNA sequence: TGTGCCAGCAGCCCCGGACAGGCCCCGGATTCTTTCTTT. As protein: CASSPGQAPDSFF.

The chain couples TRBV16 to TRBJ2-3; 9 nucleotides agree with TRBD1. The ends lost 1 base at V and 4 bases at J; junction bases unmatched: 0. CDR1 and CDR2 (germline): KGHSY, FQNENV. The CDR3 is 14 residues long. The CDR3 region is CASSQWDRADTQYF. In DNA, the CDR3 is TGTGCCAGCAGCCAATGGGACAGGGCAGATACGCAGTATTTT.

The chain combines TRBV19 with TRBJ1-6, with 8 bases matching TRBD1. The CDR3 spans 15 residues. Germline V gene data show CDR1 as LNHDA and CDR2 as SQIVND (reference sequence). The ends lost 6 bases at V and 9 bases at J; junction bases unmatched: 10. CDR3 DNA: TGTGCCAGTAGCCTGGACAGGGCGGAGATTTCACCCCTCCACTTT. This gives the protein CASSLDRAEISPLHF.

The CDR3, as DNA: TGTGCCAGCAGCTTTATGGACCGCCTCAATGAGCAGTTCTTC. Its protein is CASSFMDRLNEQFF. J is TRBJ2-1 and V is TRBV5-4, with D unclear. The CDR3 contains 14 residues. The germline gives CDR1 SGHNT, CDR2 YYREEE (reference sequence). V lost 2 bases and J 6 bases, leaving 12 bases between the germline ends.

The chain carries TRBV5-1 and TRBJ2-2, with 7 bases fitting TRBD1. The CDR3 covers 15 residues. Germline V gives CDR1 SGHRS, CDR2 YFSETQ. V dropped 2 bases and J dropped 6; count of bases not matched to a gene: 7. DNA for the CDR3: TGCGCCAGCAGCTTCGCCCAGGGGACAGCCGGGGAGCTGTTTTTT. It specifies CASSFAQGTAGELFF.

The chain carries TRBV27 and TRBJ2-7, with D perhaps assigned TRBD1 or TRBD2 (5 bases each). The CDR3 consists of 13 residues. Trimming cost V 4 bases and J 3 bases, with 10 bases left between them. Germline CDR1 and CDR2: MNHEY and SMNVEV (reference sequence). Here the CDR3 reads CASSYGDGYEQYF. CDR3 nucleotides: TGTGCCAGCAGTTACGGGGACGGCTACGAGCAGTACTTC.

This chain joins TRBV7-2 and TRBJ1-3, with a tentative D call TRBD1 (5 bases). V was cut by 8 bases and J by 2 bases, with 16 bases left in between. Germline V gene data show CDR1 as SGHTA and CDR2 as FQGNSA. CDR3 length: 15 amino acids. CDR3 residues: CASRGLNSPGNTIYF. In nucleotides, the CDR3 is TGTGCCAGCCGGGGACTGAACTCCCCTGGAAACACCATATATTTT.

V gene TRBV7-8 combines with J gene TRBJ2-5; D is perhaps TRBD1 or TRBD2 (5 bases each). Trimming took 4 bases from V and 2 from J, leaving 17 bases between them. The CDR3 runs 16 residues. Germline V gene sequence: CDR1 SGHVS, CDR2 FQNEAQ. Here the CDR3 DNA reads TGTGCCAGCAGCTCGACCCGAGGGGTAGGGCAAGAGACCCAGTACTTC. Residues: CASSSTRGVGQETQYF.

This rearrangement joins TRBV4-1 to TRBJ2-3, with a possible D match to TRBD2 (5 bases). Trimming stripped 5 bases from V and 8 bases from J, with 11 bases between. The CDR3 covers 12 residues. Looked up from germline, CDR1 is MGHRA and CDR2 is YSYEKL. The CDR3 DNA is TGCGCCAGCAGCACTAGGGTGGGTACGCAGTATTTT. Translated: CASSTRVGTQYF.

The V gene is TRBV23-1, the J gene TRBJ1-5, with D perhaps TRBD1 (6 bases). TRBV23-1 carries the ORF label, with uncertain function. V lost 4 bases, J lost 3 bases, and 13 bases lay in between. This CDR3 region has 15 residues. This CDR3 is CASSRATGLNQPQHF. CDR3 in DNA: TGCGCCAGCAGTCGAGCCACAGGGCTCAATCAGCCCCAGCATTTT.

The rearrangement joins TRBV18 to TRBJ1-6; TRBD1 matches 8 bases. The CDR3 totals 14 residues. The V gene's germline CDR1 is KGHSH and CDR2 LQKENI. Trimming at V came to 5 bases and at J to 10 bases, leaving 7 bases not matched to a gene. As DNA, the CDR3 is TGTGCCAGCTCAAATCCGGACAGGGACTCACCCCTCCACTTT. It yields the protein CASSNPDRDSPLHF.

V is TRBV7-8 and J is TRBJ1-6, with D hard to call. V lost 5 bases and J 2 bases, leaving 7 bases between the germline ends. Germline V CDR1 and CDR2: SGHVS, FQNEAQ. CDR3 length equals 14 residues. The CDR3 sequence: CASSPGTYNSPLHF. Written as DNA, the CDR3 is TGTGCCAGCAGCCCTGGGACCTATAATTCACCCCTCCACTTT.

The V gene is TRBV30, the J gene TRBJ2-1; D gene unclear. CDR3 length: 14 amino acids. Germline CDR1 and CDR2: GTSNPN and SVGIG (reference sequence). V was clipped by 2 bases and J by 5 bases, with 13 bases between them. The CDR3, as DNA: TGTGCCTGGAGTCCGCCTCCACTTGACAATGAGCAGTTCTTC. Its translation: CAWSPPPLDNEQFF. Variable domain in full (rest from reference TRBV30 and TRBJ2-1): SQTIHQWPATLVQPVGSPLSLECTVEGTSNPNLYWYRQAAGRGLQLLFYSVGIGQISSEVPQNLSASRPQDRQFILSSKKLLLSDSGFYLCAWSPPPLDNEQFFGPGTRLTVL.